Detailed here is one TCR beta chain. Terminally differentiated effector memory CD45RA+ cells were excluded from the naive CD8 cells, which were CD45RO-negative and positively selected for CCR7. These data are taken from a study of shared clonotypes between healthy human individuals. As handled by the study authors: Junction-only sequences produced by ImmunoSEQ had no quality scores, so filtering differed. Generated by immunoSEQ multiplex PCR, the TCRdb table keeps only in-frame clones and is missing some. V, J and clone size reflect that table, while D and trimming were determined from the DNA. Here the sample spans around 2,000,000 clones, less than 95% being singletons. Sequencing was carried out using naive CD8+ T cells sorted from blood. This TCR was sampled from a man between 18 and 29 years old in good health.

The CDR3 sequence is CAWPGEDYGYTF. The CDR3 DNA reads TGTGCCTGGCCAGGGGAGGACTATGGCTACACCTTC. The V gene is TRBV7-9, the J gene TRBJ1-2, with a weak D call TRBD1 (6 bases). Trimming removed 11 bases from V and 3 bases from J, with 13 bases in between. The CDR3 sequence is 12 residues long. The V gene's germline CDR1 is SEHNR and CDR2 FQNEAQ (reference sequence).